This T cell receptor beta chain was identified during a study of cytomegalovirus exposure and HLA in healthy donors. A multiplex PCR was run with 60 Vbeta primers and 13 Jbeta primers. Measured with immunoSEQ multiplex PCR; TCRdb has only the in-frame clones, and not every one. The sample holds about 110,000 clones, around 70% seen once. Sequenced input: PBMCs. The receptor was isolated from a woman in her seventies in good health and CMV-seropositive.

The CDR3 is CASSEQGDYGYTF. The CDR3 DNA reads TGTGCCAGCAGTGAACAGGGTGACTATGGCTACACCTTC. V is TRBV2 and J is TRBJ1-2; tentatively, D is TRBD1 (5 bases). Trimming removed 2 bases from V and 3 bases from J, with 7 bases in between. The CDR3 contains 13 residues. Germline values: CDR1 SNHLY, CDR2 FYNNEI.